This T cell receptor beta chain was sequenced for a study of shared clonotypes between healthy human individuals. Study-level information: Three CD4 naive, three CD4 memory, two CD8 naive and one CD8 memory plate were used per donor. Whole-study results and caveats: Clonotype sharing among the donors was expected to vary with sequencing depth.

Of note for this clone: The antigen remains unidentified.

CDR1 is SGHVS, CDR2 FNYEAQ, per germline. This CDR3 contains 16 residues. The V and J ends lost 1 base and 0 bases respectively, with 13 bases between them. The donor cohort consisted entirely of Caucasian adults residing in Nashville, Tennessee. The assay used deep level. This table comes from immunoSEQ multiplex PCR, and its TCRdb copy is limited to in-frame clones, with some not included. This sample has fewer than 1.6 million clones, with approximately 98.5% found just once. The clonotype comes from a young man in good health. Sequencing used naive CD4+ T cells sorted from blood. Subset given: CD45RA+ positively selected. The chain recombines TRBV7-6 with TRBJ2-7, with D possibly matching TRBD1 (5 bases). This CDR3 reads CASSLVPRESSYEQYF. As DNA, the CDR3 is TGTGCCAGCAGCTTAGTACCCAGGGAAAGCTCCTACGAGCAGTACTTC.